This T cell receptor (beta chain) was sequenced for a study of T-cell memory formation after mild COVID-19 (dated by TCRdb to the early 2020s). In terms of the full investigation: TCR sequence clusters from the two donors were largely donor specific. Two young, previously healthy adult volunteers, one female and one male, were included in the cohort. T-cell clones expanding and contracting after mild COVID-19 in two donors were tracked by longitudinal TCRalpha and TCRbeta repertoire sequencing.

There are a few counts of this clonotype. Its target antigen remains unknown. Base qualities are not provided; no much larger clone lies one nucleotide away. Sequencer: Illumina NovaSeq 6000. TCRalpha and TCRbeta cDNA libraries were built by 5'RACE with constant-segment primers, adding sample barcodes and unique molecular identifiers. Trizol reagent was used to extract RNA from every sample. Amplification of the libraries took two PCR steps, and the second step added a second sample barcode plus Illumina TruSeq adapters. The libraries were sequenced on an Illumina NovaSeq using 2 x 150 bp paired-end reads. In the authors' own workflow: The reads were demultiplexed and collapsed into UMI-guided consensus sequences using migec v1.2.7. Using mixcr v2.1.11, UMI consensuses were aligned to TRA and TRB V and J templates and then assembled into clonotypes. Expanded or contracted clonotypes were those called significant by both edgeR and NoisET, with noise models trained on biological replicates. For edgeR calls, the cutoffs were a false discovery rate-adjusted p below 0.01 and a log2 fold-change threshold of 1. PCA with hierarchical clustering of max-normalized trajectories of the 1000 most abundant clonotypes was used as exploratory dynamics analysis. The CD4 or CD8 phenotype of responding clones was assigned using the separately sequenced CD4+ and CD8+ repertoires. Through fastp at Q25 and MiXCR, TCRdb rebuilt clones from the public reads, retaining in-frame beta chains. Every CDR3 protein is listed once, alongside the most common genes and DNA of its rows. These V and J calls are TCRdb output, not the study's own analysis. For this sample there are roughly 400,000 distinct CDR3 sequences; roughly 18% appear just once. About 22% of the sample comes from the top ten.

PBMCs were isolated by Ficoll-Paque density gradient centrifugation. The V end gives up 2 bases and the J end 5 bases, leaving 9 bases in the junction not matched to a gene. CDR1 and CDR2, per the germline V gene (reference sequence), are GTSNPN and SVGIG. Reading from cysteine to phenylalanine, the CDR3 counts 15 amino acids. Solely the CDR3 DNA is kept, with 45 bases framed from the first base. Paper-wide results and their limitations: The detection of some responding clones in pre-infection memory suggests that pre-existing cross-reactive memory T cells joined the SARS-CoV-2 response. Only two mild cases were covered by the study, and larger cohorts that include severe cases with pre-infection samples were considered necessary. SARS-CoV-2 specificity was not confirmed for the second-wave clones peaking on day 37. From day 15 to 85, contracting clones showed balanced CD4/CD8 phenotypes, whereas a second wave of clones that expanded from day 15 to 37 leaned towards CD4+. Contracting CD4+ clones appeared mostly in the CM and EM memory subsets, whereas CD8+ clones were enriched in EMRA.

Rearrangement joined TRBV30 to TRBJ2-3; 8 bases in the junction line up with TRBD2. The sample taken for sequencing was PBMCs or a T cell subset sorted from them (not recorded which). This TCR came from a young man who had mild COVID-19 (a few samples of this study predate the infection). The sample titles of this study are shuffled in the database, so cell type and time point are left out; the donor was told from shared clones. The CDR3 region reads CAWSTFGGAQDTQYF. The sequence in DNA is TGTGCCTGGAGTACGTTCGGGGGGGCTCAAGATACGCAGTATTTT.